Listed below are T cell receptor beta chains from one sample, sequenced in a study of Graves' ophthalmopathy and Graves' hyperthyroidism. TCRdb ran MiXCR on the multiplex PCR reads and lists one entry per CDR3 protein. The table includes about 400,000 distinct CDR3 sequences, approximately 20% detected once. The specimen sequenced was peripheral blood. These receptors were collected from a woman younger than 30 with Graves' ophthalmopathy. Both conserved end residues are part of each CDR3. The order of the fields is D gene, clone size, V gene, J gene, CDR3 DNA, CDR3 protein. D genes are given only for firm matches. Size tells how often a clone was seen (once, few, many) or the class of an expanded clone, and some rows leave it out.

TRBD1	NA	TRBV28	TRBJ1-2	TGTGCCAGCAGTTTATCTAAGACAGGGCGCTATGGCTACACCTTC	CASSLSKTGRYGYTF
TRBD2	many	TRBV28	TRBJ2-3	TGTGCCAGCAGTTCGTCTAGCGGTATCTTCACAGATACGCAGTATTTT	CASSSSSGIFTDTQYF
NA	NA	TRBV6-2/TRBV6-3	TRBJ2-7	TGTGCCAGCAGTACTCCGGGACACGTCTACGAGCAGTACTTC	CASSTPGHVYEQYF
TRBD1	many	TRBV29-1	TRBJ2-7	TGCAGCGTTGCTTGGGGACAGGGGGCCTACGAGCAGTACTTC	CSVAWGQGAYEQYF
NA	many	TRBV6-2/TRBV6-3	TRBJ1-2	TGTGCCAGCAGTTACTCCAGGGCAGGGCGAGATGGCTACACCTTC	CASSYSRAGRDGYTF
TRBD1	many	TRBV12-3/TRBV12-4	TRBJ1-1	TGTGCCAGCAGTTCGACAGGGGGCCACACTGAAGCTTTCTTT	CASSSTGGHTEAFF
NA	many	TRBV7-2	TRBJ1-1	TGTGCCAGCAGCTTAATAGGGGGCACTGAAGCTTTCTTT	CASSLIGGTEAFF
NA	NA	TRBV7-3	TRBJ2-2	TGTGCCAGCAGCCAAGAAAGGGGGGCGTCCGGGGAGCTGTTTTTT	CASSQERGASGELFF
NA	many	TRBV29-1	TRBJ1-2	TGCAGCGTTGTGGCAGGTCCTCCCTCGATATATGGCTACACCTTC	CSVVAGPPSIYGYTF
NA	many	TRBV6-1	TRBJ2-7	TGTGCCAGCGGACAGCCTTCCTACGAGCAGTACTTC	CASGQPSYEQYF
TRBD2	many	TRBV7-9	TRBJ2-7	TGTGCCAGCAGCTCCGTCGAGCGGGGGACCTACGAGCAGTACTTC	CASSSVERGTYEQYF
TRBD1	many	TRBV6-5	TRBJ2-5	TGTGCCAGCAGGGGTAAAACAGGGGGCGCAGAGACCCAGTACTTC	CASRGKTGGAETQYF
NA	many	TRBV7-7	TRBJ2-4	TGTGCTAGCAGCTTCATGACAGGGGAGGGGGTCCTGGCCAAAAACATTCAGTACTTC	CASSFMTGEGVLAKNIQYF
TRBD1	NA	TRBV6-2/TRBV6-3	TRBJ2-5	TGTGCCACCGGGACAGGGGAGGGGCAAGAGACCCAGTACTTC	CATGTGEGQETQYF
NA	many	TRBV19	TRBJ1-1	TGTGCCAGTAGCATTAAACCGAACACTGAAGCTTTCTTT	CASSIKPNTEAFF
TRBD1	NA	TRBV9	TRBJ2-2	TGTGCCAGCAGCGTAACCAATCGACAGGGGCAGGGGGACACCGGGGAGCTGTTTTTT	CASSVTNRQGQGDTGELFF
NA	many	TRBV2	TRBJ1-5	TGTGCCAGCAGGGGTGGTGGGCCGGGGCATTTT	CASRGGGPGHF
NA	many	TRBV15	TRBJ1-4	TGTGCCACCAGCAGAGATGGGGGGCTTGGTGAAAAACTGTTTTTT	CATSRDGGLGEKLFF
NA	NA	TRBV28	TRBJ2-5	TGTGCCAGCTTCCCCGGGACTCCCTTGGAGACCCAGTACTTC	CASFPGTPLETQYF
NA	many	TRBV9	TRBJ2-5	TGTGCCAGCAACGAGAGCGGTGGGGAAGGGGAGACCCAGTACTTC	CASNESGGEGETQYF
TRBD1	few	TRBV18	TRBJ1-1	TGTGCCAGCTCCCCCATCCCACCGGGACAGGGTTACACTGAAGCTTTCTTT	CASSPIPPGQGYTEAFF
TRBD2	many	TRBV11-2	TRBJ2-2	TGTGCCAGCAGCTTCCCTAGCGGGAGGCTGACCGGGGAGCTGTTTTTT	CASSFPSGRLTGELFF
TRBD2	many	TRBV24-1	TRBJ2-2	TGTGCCACCAGTGATTTGCGGACTAGCCCAAACACCGGGGAGCTGTTTTTT	CATSDLRTSPNTGELFF
NA	many	TRBV6-2/TRBV6-3	TRBJ1-1	TGTGCCAGCAGTTACGGAGAGTGGGCTGAAGCTTTCTTT	CASSYGEWAEAFF
NA	many	TRBV6-1	TRBJ1-1	TGTGCCAGCAGTCGGATGCCTTTTGACACTGAAGCTTTCTTT	CASSRMPFDTEAFF
NA	many	TRBV7-9	TRBJ1-1	TGTGCCAGCAGCTTACCGCCGTTGGGGCGAACTGAAGCTTTCTTT	CASSLPPLGRTEAFF
TRBD1	NA	TRBV6-2/TRBV6-3	TRBJ1-1	TGTGCCAGCAGTCCACGGACAGGAACGATGAACACTGAAGCTTTCTTT	CASSPRTGTMNTEAFF
NA	many	TRBV28	TRBJ1-6	TGTGCCAGCAGTCAACCCGGCGGTAGGGATTCACCCCTCCACTTT	CASSQPGGRDSPLHF
TRBD2	many	TRBV4-3	TRBJ2-7	TGCGCCAGCAGTCCCGTACTAGCGGGAGTTACCGAGCAGTACTTC	CASSPVLAGVTEQYF
NA	many	TRBV10-2	TRBJ2-7	TGCGCCAGCAGTGAAGCGTTGGCAGGGCATACCTACGAGCAGTACTTC	CASSEALAGHTYEQYF
TRBD2	NA	TRBV6-1	TRBJ2-3	TGTGCCAGCAGTGAACTAGCGGAAGGGGCAGATACGCAGTATTTT	CASSELAEGADTQYF
NA	many	TRBV12-3/TRBV12-4	TRBJ2-2	TGTGCCAGCAGTTTAGCCTCTTTGGTTTACACCGGGGAGCTGTTTTTT	CASSLASLVYTGELFF
NA	many	TRBV6-1	TRBJ2-5	TGTGCCAGCAGTACCTCCACAGGAATCCAAGAGACCCAGTACTTC	CASSTSTGIQETQYF
TRBD1	many	TRBV20-1	TRBJ2-7	TGCAGTGCTGGCCCAGGGGGCAGATACGAGCAGTACTTC	CSAGPGGRYEQYF
TRBD1	many	TRBV12-3/TRBV12-4	TRBJ2-2	TGTGCCAGCAGCCTGACAGGGCACGGGGAGCTGTTTTTT	CASSLTGHGELFF
TRBD1	many	TRBV2	TRBJ1-2	TGTGCCAGCAGATGGGACAGGGGCAATGGCTACACCTTC	CASRWDRGNGYTF
TRBD2	many	TRBV7-2	TRBJ2-2	TGTGCCAGCAGCTTATCCGTGAGGCCAGCGGGGGGTTTCCACGGCGGGGAGCTGTTTTTT	CASSLSVRPAGGFHGGELFF
NA	many	TRBV6-6	TRBJ2-7	TGTGCCAGCAGACTCAGGACGGCCTGGTACGAGCAGTACTTC	CASRLRTAWYEQYF
NA	few	TRBV6-2/TRBV6-3	TRBJ1-5	TGTGCCAGCAGTTACTCGAAAGGCAGAACATTGGATCAGCCCCAGCATTTT	CASSYSKGRTLDQPQHF
TRBD1	many	TRBV6-2/TRBV6-3	TRBJ2-7	TGTGCCAGCAGACCCGACAGGGGTAGGAACGAGCAGTACTTC	CASRPDRGRNEQYF
NA	many	TRBV6-4	TRBJ1-1	TGTGCCAGCAGTGACTCAACAAGGGAGGGGACGAACACTGAAGCTTTCTTT	CASSDSTREGTNTEAFF
TRBD1	few	TRBV6-1	TRBJ1-3	TGTGCCAGCAATGGACAGGACGGGAACACCATATATTTT	CASNGQDGNTIYF
TRBD1	many	TRBV28	TRBJ1-6	TGTGCCAGCATACCTGGGACAGGGGGAAACGGACTCCACTTT	CASIPGTGGNGLHF
NA	many	TRBV27	TRBJ2-6	TGTGCCAGCAGCTCAAGCTCTGGGGCCAACGTCCTGACTTTC	CASSSSSGANVLTF
TRBD1	many	TRBV20-1	TRBJ2-5	TGCAGTGCTACCCGACAGGGACAAGAGACCCAGTACTTC	CSATRQGQETQYF
TRBD1	NA	TRBV12-3/TRBV12-4	TRBJ2-7	TGTGCCAGCAGTTTTTACAGGGGGGTAGGCTACGAGCAGTACTTC	CASSFYRGVGYEQYF
NA	many	TRBV6-2/TRBV6-3	TRBJ1-1	TGTGCCAGCAGCCAGCTCGGAGAGAACACTGAAGCTTTCTTT	CASSQLGENTEAFF
NA	many	TRBV19	TRBJ1-1	TGTGCCAGTAGTCGGGGGGCGAGAGGCATGAACACTGAAGCTTTCTTT	CASSRGARGMNTEAFF
NA	many	TRBV11-3	TRBJ1-1	TGTGCCAGCAGCACCCGCGTCACAGCTGCTCGGATCCTCACTGAAGCTTTCTTT	CASSTRVTAARILTEAFF